The text below deals with one T cell receptor beta chain. Its cognate antigen has yet to be identified. No qualities accompany the bases; no much larger clone lies one base away. Genomic DNA was extracted with the Qiagen DNeasy kit from unsorted PBMCs and from negatively selected CD4+ and CD8+ fractions. TCR beta CDR3 regions were subjected to amplification by immunoSEQ multiplex PCR with primers that anneal to V and J segments. A synthetic immune receptor repertoire was used to minimize amplification bias, and any remaining bias was removed computationally after sequencing. Per the source publication's procedure: Custom Python scripts were used to quantify repertoire diversity as the Shannon entropy index. Unsorted, CD4+ and CD8+ repertoires were analyzed separately, except for combined analyses in which CD4+ and CD8+ sequences were merged in silico. Clonal expansion was defined as at least a 2-fold frequency increase after treatment relative to C1D1, with a pseudocount of 0.5 for undetected baseline clones. Singleton clones were defined as clones with 0 or 1 copy at C1D1, and non-singleton clones were defined as clones with 2 or more copies. Clones expanded in unsorted samples were assigned a CD4+, CD8+ or unknown annotation through matching of protein sequences in sorted samples from the same patient. Wilcoxon tests on paired samples were used to test diversity changes from C1D1 to C4D1. Held by TCRdb, this immuneACCESS table contains in-frame sequences only and omits some clones. Under half of the omission traces to an unresolved V gene where checked; the cause of the rest is unknown. V and J calls and clone size are those listed in that table; D and trimming were worked out from the DNA. The sample table records over 35,000 clones; about 78% of these occur just once. The ten largest clonotypes hold 20% to 25% of the sample.

From a lookup of the germline V gene, CDR1 and CDR2 are SGHDT and YYEEEE. The CDR3 runs 16 residues from the cysteine to the phenylalanine. The read is trimmed to its CDR3 DNA, 48 bases read in frame from base 1. Trimming takes 4 bases off V and 2 bases off J; junction bases not matched to a gene: 4. This entry belongs to a study of PD-1 blockade in classical Hodgkin lymphoma (dated by TCRdb to about 2020). Regarding the complete study: Nivolumab dosing was 3 mg/kg intravenously every 2 weeks, continuing until either disease progression or unacceptable toxicity. The study used TCR beta sequencing and CyTOF to define a peripheral blood immune signature of response to PD-1 blockade in classical Hodgkin lymphoma.

Study-wide findings and limitations: Baseline diversity similar to that of newly diagnosed patients was observed in trial patients achieving complete response, whereas significantly lower diversity was observed in partial responders and progressors. CD4+ but not CD8+ TCR diversity rose significantly by C4D1 (p=0.0027 vs p=0.16), most apparent in complete responders (p=0.02). Patients starting nivolumab less than 1 year after ASCT had lower diversity and were excluded from later analyses to avoid confounding by immune reconstitution. Baseline TCR diversity was reported to be lower in newly diagnosed patients than in healthy donors and to be lower still in relapsed/refractory patients. Only a single clinical trial cohort was studied, and what caused the repertoire differences, possibly disease activity or prior therapy, remained undefined.

The time point label corresponds to: cycle 2 day 1 (C2D1) of nivolumab. Every trial patient had relapsed following autologous stem cell transplantation, and prior brentuximab vedotin exposure was what differed among cohorts A, B and C. The trial cohort comprised some 60 patients with relapsed/refractory classical Hodgkin lymphoma whose best overall responses were complete response, partial response or progressive disease. Single-agent nivolumab was administered to trial patients in the multi-cohort phase II CheckMate 205 trial. An independent review committee assessed best overall response using the 2007 International Working Group response criteria. Trial PBMCs were collected just before the start of nivolumab (C1D1) and during therapy at cycle 2 day 1 and cycle 4 day 1. Peripheral blood was collected in 8 mL Vacutainer Cell Preparation Tubes, from which PBMCs were isolated by centrifugation and then cryopreserved.

The sequence joins TRBV5-6 to TRBJ2-5; TRBD2 agrees with 14 junctional bases. The origin of this receptor is a human donor with classical Hodgkin lymphoma. The starting material was peripheral blood mononuclear cells (PBMCs), obtained before the second cycle of nivolumab. CDR3 region: CASSLGLAGGQETQYF. The DNA reads as follows: TGTGCCAGCAGCCTTGGACTAGCGGGGGGTCAAGAGACCCAGTACTTC.